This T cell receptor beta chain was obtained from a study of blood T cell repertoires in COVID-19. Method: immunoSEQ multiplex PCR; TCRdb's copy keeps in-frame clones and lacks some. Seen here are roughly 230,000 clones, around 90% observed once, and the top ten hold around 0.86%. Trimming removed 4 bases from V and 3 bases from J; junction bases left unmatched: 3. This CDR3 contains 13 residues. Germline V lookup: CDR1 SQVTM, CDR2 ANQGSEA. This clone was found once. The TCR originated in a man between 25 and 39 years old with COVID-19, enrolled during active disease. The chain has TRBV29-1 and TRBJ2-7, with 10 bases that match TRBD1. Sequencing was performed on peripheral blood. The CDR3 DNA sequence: TGCAGCGTTGGTCGGACAGGGGGCTACGAGCAGTACTTC. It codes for CSVGRTGGYEQYF.